This is a list of T cell receptor beta chains from one sample in a study of blood T cell repertoires in COVID-19. Here immunoSEQ multiplex PCR was the method, and the copy in TCRdb shows in-frame clones only, minus some. The sample has about 270,000 clones, 88% seen once. Sequenced material: PBMCs or T cells enriched from blood (not recorded which). The receptors come from a woman in her 50s who had recovered from COVID-19. CDR3s include the opening cysteine and the closing phenylalanine or tryptophan. The order of the fields is D gene, clone size, V gene, J gene, CDR3 DNA, CDR3 protein. The D gene is left open where the match is weak. A row's size may be missing; if present it is once, few, many or a size class.

d_call: TRBD1
clone_size: few
v_call: TRBV7-2
j_call: TRBJ1-5
cdr3_nt: TGTGCCAGCAGCTTAGCTCAGGGGGCGAAGCAGCCCCAGCATTTT
cdr3_aa: CASSLAQGAKQPQHF

d_call: TRBD1
clone_size: -
v_call: TRBV28
j_call: TRBJ1-2
cdr3_nt: TGTGCCAGCAGTTTATGGTTACAGGGGCATGGCTACACCTTC
cdr3_aa: CASSLWLQGHGYTF

d_call: TRBD1
clone_size: -
v_call: TRBV6-5
j_call: TRBJ2-2
cdr3_nt: TGTGCCGGTAGGGGACAGGGTCTCTCCGGGGAGCTGTTTTTT
cdr3_aa: CAGRGQGLSGELFF

d_call: -
clone_size: -
v_call: TRBV15
j_call: TRBJ2-5
cdr3_nt: TGTGCCACCAGCAGAGATGGAGACTACCCTAAAGAGACCCAGTACTTC
cdr3_aa: CATSRDGDYPKETQYF

d_call: TRBD2
clone_size: -
v_call: TRBV6-5
j_call: TRBJ2-7
cdr3_nt: TGTGCCAGCAGTTACAGGACTAGCGGGAGGGCCGAGCAGTACTTC
cdr3_aa: CASSYRTSGRAEQYF

d_call: TRBD2
clone_size: -
v_call: TRBV19
j_call: TRBJ2-3
cdr3_nt: TGTGCCAGTAGTGGTCTAGCGGGAGGCCCACAGGTGACGCAGTATTTT
cdr3_aa: CASSGLAGGPQVTQYF

d_call: -
clone_size: once
v_call: TRBV3-1/TRBV3-2
j_call: TRBJ1-2
cdr3_nt: TGTGCCAGCAGCCAAGTACGGACGTCGGGGGGCTACACCTTC
cdr3_aa: CASSQVRTSGGYTF

d_call: TRBD1
clone_size: -
v_call: TRBV6-2/TRBV6-3
j_call: TRBJ1-6
cdr3_nt: TGTGCCAGCAGTTACTCGGGACAGGGGAATTCACCCCTCCACTTT
cdr3_aa: CASSYSGQGNSPLHF

d_call: TRBD2
clone_size: -
v_call: TRBV3-1/TRBV3-2
j_call: TRBJ2-5
cdr3_nt: TGTGCCAGCAGCCAGCGTTCTAGCGGGAGGAACCAAGAGACCCAGTACTTC
cdr3_aa: CASSQRSSGRNQETQYF

d_call: TRBD2
clone_size: -
v_call: TRBV15
j_call: TRBJ2-1
cdr3_nt: TGTGCCACCAGCCCCCCGATCGCTAGCGGGGAGTCACAGTTCTTC
cdr3_aa: CATSPPIASGESQFF

d_call: TRBD2
clone_size: -
v_call: TRBV4-2
j_call: TRBJ2-3
cdr3_nt: TGTGCCAGCAGCCAAGATCGCGGGAGCGTGACAGATACGCAGTATTTT
cdr3_aa: CASSQDRGSVTDTQYF

d_call: TRBD1
clone_size: -
v_call: TRBV7-9
j_call: TRBJ1-1
cdr3_nt: TGTGCCAGCAGCCAGGACAGGGTGAACACTGAAGCTTTCTTT
cdr3_aa: CASSQDRVNTEAFF

d_call: -
clone_size: once
v_call: TRBV7-2
j_call: TRBJ1-5
cdr3_nt: TGTGCCAGCAGCTTGAGTAATCAGCCCCAGCATTTT
cdr3_aa: CASSLSNQPQHF

d_call: TRBD1
clone_size: -
v_call: TRBV19
j_call: TRBJ1-1
cdr3_nt: TGTGCCACTCGACCGGGACAGGGACCCCACTTTGAAGCTTTCTTT
cdr3_aa: CATRPGQGPHFEAFF

d_call: TRBD1
clone_size: -
v_call: TRBV7-8
j_call: TRBJ2-1
cdr3_nt: TGTGCCAGCAGCTACCGGGACAGATACAATGAGCAGTTCTTC
cdr3_aa: CASSYRDRYNEQFF

d_call: -
clone_size: -
v_call: TRBV28
j_call: TRBJ2-1
cdr3_nt: TGTGCCAGCAGGGGCGCAAACCCCCCCCATGAGCAGTTCTTC
cdr3_aa: CASRGANPPHEQFF

d_call: TRBD1
clone_size: -
v_call: TRBV4-3
j_call: TRBJ2-1
cdr3_nt: TGCGCCAGCAGCCAAACCGGGACAGGGGTGAATGAGCAGTTCTTC
cdr3_aa: CASSQTGTGVNEQFF

d_call: -
clone_size: -
v_call: TRBV28
j_call: TRBJ1-5
cdr3_nt: TGTGCCAGCAGTTTATGGTCGGGAGGGCAGCCCCAGCATTTT
cdr3_aa: CASSLWSGGQPQHF

d_call: TRBD1
clone_size: -
v_call: TRBV7-2
j_call: TRBJ1-5
cdr3_nt: TGTGCCAGCAGCCCCGAGACAGGGGTGAATCAGCCCCAGCATTTT
cdr3_aa: CASSPETGVNQPQHF

d_call: -
clone_size: -
v_call: TRBV19
j_call: TRBJ2-7
cdr3_nt: TGTGCCAGTAGTACCGGGGTGACGCCCGCCGAGCAGTACTTC
cdr3_aa: CASSTGVTPAEQYF

d_call: -
clone_size: -
v_call: TRBV28
j_call: TRBJ1-1
cdr3_nt: TGTGCCAGCACGGAGGGGGGGCAAGTGAACACTGAAGCTTTCTTT
cdr3_aa: CASTEGGQVNTEAFF

d_call: -
clone_size: -
v_call: TRBV27
j_call: TRBJ2-3
cdr3_nt: TGTGCCAGCAGCCGACTAGGAACAGATACGCAGTATTTT
cdr3_aa: CASSRLGTDTQYF

d_call: -
clone_size: -
v_call: TRBV29-1
j_call: TRBJ1-2
cdr3_nt: TGCAGCGTTGAAGATCGAGGGGAGCGGGCGAAAGGCTACACCTTC
cdr3_aa: CSVEDRGERAKGYTF

d_call: -
clone_size: few
v_call: TRBV5-6
j_call: TRBJ1-4
cdr3_nt: TGTGCCAGCAGCTTGGATCGGGGGTTGGTTTATGAAAAACTGTTTTTT
cdr3_aa: CASSLDRGLVYEKLFF

d_call: -
clone_size: -
v_call: TRBV12-5
j_call: TRBJ2-3
cdr3_nt: TGTGCTAGTGGTTTCGCAGGGACAGATACGCAGTATTTT
cdr3_aa: CASGFAGTDTQYF

d_call: TRBD1
clone_size: -
v_call: TRBV7-9
j_call: TRBJ2-5
cdr3_nt: TGTGCCAGCAGCCCGGGACAGGGCGCAGAGACCCAGTACTTC
cdr3_aa: CASSPGQGAETQYF

d_call: TRBD1
clone_size: -
v_call: TRBV10-3
j_call: TRBJ2-7
cdr3_nt: TGTGCCATCAGTGAGTCCGGCAGGGGGCAATCCGGACAGTACTTC
cdr3_aa: CAISESGRGQSGQYF

d_call: TRBD1
clone_size: -
v_call: TRBV9
j_call: TRBJ2-1
cdr3_nt: TGTGCCAGCAGCGATAGCCAGGGACAGGGTGGGAATGAGCAGTTCTTC
cdr3_aa: CASSDSQGQGGNEQFF

d_call: -
clone_size: -
v_call: TRBV6-5
j_call: TRBJ1-2
cdr3_nt: TGTGCCAGCAGTTACACCACAGGGCGCGGTGGCTACACCTTC
cdr3_aa: CASSYTTGRGGYTF